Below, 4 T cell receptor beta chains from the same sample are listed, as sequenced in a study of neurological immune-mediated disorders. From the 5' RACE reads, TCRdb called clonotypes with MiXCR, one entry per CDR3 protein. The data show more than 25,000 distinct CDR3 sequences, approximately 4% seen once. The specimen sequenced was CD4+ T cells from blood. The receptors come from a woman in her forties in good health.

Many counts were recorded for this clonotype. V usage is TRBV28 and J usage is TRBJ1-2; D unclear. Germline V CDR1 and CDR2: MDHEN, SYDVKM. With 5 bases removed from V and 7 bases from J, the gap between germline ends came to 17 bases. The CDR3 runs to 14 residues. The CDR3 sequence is CASSLPFGVGGYTF. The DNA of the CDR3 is TGTGCCAGCAGTCTTCCTTTCGGGGTTGGTGGCTACACCTTC.

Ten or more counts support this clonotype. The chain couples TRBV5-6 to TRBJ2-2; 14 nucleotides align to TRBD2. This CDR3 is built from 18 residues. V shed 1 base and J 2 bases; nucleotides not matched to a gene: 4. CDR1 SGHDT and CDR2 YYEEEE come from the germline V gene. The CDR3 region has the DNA TGTGCCAGCAGCTTGAGGGGACTAGCGGGAGCAAACACCGGGGAGCTGTTTTTT. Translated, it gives CASSLRGLAGANTGELFF. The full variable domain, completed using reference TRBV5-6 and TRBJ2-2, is DAGVTQSPTHLIKTRGQQVTLRCSPKSGHDTVSWYQQALGQGPQFIFQYYEEEERQRGNFPDRFSGHQFPNYSSELNVNALLLGDSALYLCASSLRGLAGANTGELFFGEGSRLTVL.

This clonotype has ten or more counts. CDR3 bases: TGTGCCTGGAGTGTACCCCCAGGGGACCTCTATGGCTACACCTTC. Translating gives CAWSVPPGDLYGYTF. The chain links TRBV30 to TRBJ1-2; D might be TRBD1 (6 bases). CDR3 length: 15 residues. With 0 bases removed from V and 4 bases from J, the gap between germline ends came to 15 bases. Germline V gene sequence: CDR1 GTSNPN, CDR2 SVGIG (reference sequence).

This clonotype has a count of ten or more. The DNA for the CDR3 is TGTGCCAGCAGCTTGGTCAGCGGCGGGAATGAGCAGTTCTTC. Translated: CASSLVSGGNEQFF. The rearrangement links TRBV5-6 to TRBJ2-1, with a weak D call TRBD2 (5 bases). Germline CDR1 reads SGHDT; CDR2 reads YYEEEE. The CDR3 spans 14 residues. V was shortened by 0 bases and J by 7 bases, with 11 bases between the two germline ends.